The entry that follows covers one T cell receptor (beta chain) sequence. No antigen is known for it. The germline V gene encodes CDR1 KGHSH and CDR2 LQKENI. With V trimmed by 1 base and J by 1 base, 3 bases remained unmatched. The CDR3 is 15 amino acids. The data derive from a study of cytomegalovirus exposure and HLA in healthy donors. Overall study findings and caveats: When analyzed later, the rates of TCR association showed variation by HLA locus, with DRB1 the most and HLA-C the fewest. Looking again later, the authors saw that most CMV-associated TCR beta chains seemed HLA-restricted. The likely origin of a cluster of highly shared sequence variants was a sequencing artifact.

With 60 Vbeta and 13 Jbeta primers, the PCR was carried out. The data were produced by immunoSEQ multiplex PCR, yet TCRdb's version contains in-frame clones alone and is incomplete. The profile shows about 130,000 clones, 70% to 85% of them singletons. The chain uses TRBV18 and TRBJ1-1; 7 bases align to TRBD1. The sequenced sample consisted of PBMCs. This receptor was identified in a boy aged 5-17 years in good health and CMV-seronegative. The CDR3 is CASSPQGARNTEAFF. The DNA of the CDR3 is TGTGCCAGCTCACCACAGGGGGCTCGGAACACTGAAGCTTTCTTT. The whole variable domain, remainder taken from reference TRBV18 and TRBJ1-1, is NAGVMQNPRHLVRRRGQEARLRCSPMKGHSHVYWYRQLPEEGLKFMVYLQKENIIDESGMPKERFSAEFPKEGPSILRIQQVVRGDSAAYFCASSPQGARNTEAFFGQGTRLTVV.